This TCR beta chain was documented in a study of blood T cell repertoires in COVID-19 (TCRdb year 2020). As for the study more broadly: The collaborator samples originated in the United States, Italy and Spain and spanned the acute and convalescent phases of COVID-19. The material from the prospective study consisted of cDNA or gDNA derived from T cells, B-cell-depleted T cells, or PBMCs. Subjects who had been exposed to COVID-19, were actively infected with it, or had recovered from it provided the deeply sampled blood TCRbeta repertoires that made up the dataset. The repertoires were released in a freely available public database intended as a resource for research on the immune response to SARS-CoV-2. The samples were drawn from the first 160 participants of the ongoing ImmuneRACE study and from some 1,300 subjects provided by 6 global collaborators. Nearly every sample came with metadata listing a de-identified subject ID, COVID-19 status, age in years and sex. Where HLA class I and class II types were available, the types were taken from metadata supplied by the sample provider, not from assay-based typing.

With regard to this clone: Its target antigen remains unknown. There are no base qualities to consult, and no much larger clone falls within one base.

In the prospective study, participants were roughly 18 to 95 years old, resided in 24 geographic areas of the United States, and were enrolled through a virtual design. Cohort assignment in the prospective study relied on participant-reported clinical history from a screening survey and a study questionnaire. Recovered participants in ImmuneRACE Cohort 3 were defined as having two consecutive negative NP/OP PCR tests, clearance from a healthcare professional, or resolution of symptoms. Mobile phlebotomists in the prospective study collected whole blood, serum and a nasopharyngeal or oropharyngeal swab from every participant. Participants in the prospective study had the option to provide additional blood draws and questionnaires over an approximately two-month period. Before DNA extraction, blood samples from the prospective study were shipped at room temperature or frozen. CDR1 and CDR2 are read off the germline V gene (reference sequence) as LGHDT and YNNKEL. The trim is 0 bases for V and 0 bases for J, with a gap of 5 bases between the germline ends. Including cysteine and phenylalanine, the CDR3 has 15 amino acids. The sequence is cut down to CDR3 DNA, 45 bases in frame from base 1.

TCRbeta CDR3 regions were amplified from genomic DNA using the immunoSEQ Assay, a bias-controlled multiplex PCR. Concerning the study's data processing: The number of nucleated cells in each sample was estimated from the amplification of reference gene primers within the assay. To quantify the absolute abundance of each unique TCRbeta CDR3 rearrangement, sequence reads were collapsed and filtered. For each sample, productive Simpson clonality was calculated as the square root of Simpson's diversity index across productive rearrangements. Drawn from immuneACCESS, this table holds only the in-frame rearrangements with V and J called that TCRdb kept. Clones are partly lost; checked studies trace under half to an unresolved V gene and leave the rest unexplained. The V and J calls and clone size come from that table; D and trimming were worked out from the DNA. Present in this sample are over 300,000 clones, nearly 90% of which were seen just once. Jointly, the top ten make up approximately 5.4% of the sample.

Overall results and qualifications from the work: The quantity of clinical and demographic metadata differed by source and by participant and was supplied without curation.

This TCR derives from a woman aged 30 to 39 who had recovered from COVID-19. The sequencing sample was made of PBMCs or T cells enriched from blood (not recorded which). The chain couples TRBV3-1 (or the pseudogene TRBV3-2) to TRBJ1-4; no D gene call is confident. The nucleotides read TGTGCCAGCAGCCAAGACGGTGCAACTAATGAAAAACTGTTTTTT. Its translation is CASSQDGATNEKLFF.